The TCR beta chain under discussion was sequenced for a study of cytomegalovirus exposure and HLA in healthy donors. To note about this clone: Its antigen remains unknown.

General study results and limits: Associated with HLA alleles at 0.05 false discovery rate in a later analysis were about 17,000 TCR beta sequences.

13 Jbeta primers and 60 Vbeta primers were used for the PCR. Measured with immunoSEQ multiplex PCR; TCRdb has only the in-frame clones, and not every one. The specimen's table records about 110,000 clones. The V end was cut by 3 bases, the J end by 6 bases, with 9 bases between. The CDR3 is 13 residues long. From germline, CDR1 is MGHRA and CDR2 YSYEKL. Sequencing was done on a sample of PBMCs. This TCR derives from a man aged 18 to 30 in good health and CMV-seronegative. The V call is TRBV4-1, the J call TRBJ2-1; D unclear. Written as DNA, the CDR3 is TGCGCCAGCAGCCAGACTCGATTCAATGAGCAGTTCTTC. As protein: CASSQTRFNEQFF.